These 20 T cell receptor beta chains originate from one sample sequenced in a study of PD-1 blockade in classical Hodgkin lymphoma. The method was immunoSEQ multiplex PCR; TCRdb's version includes in-frame clones alone and lacks a portion of them. The repertoire holds fewer than 50,000 clones, with roughly 90% as singletons. Every patient experienced relapse after autologous stem cell transplantation, and brentuximab vedotin exposure varied. The source material was peripheral blood mononuclear cells (PBMCs), sampled at baseline. Receptor source: a human donor with classical Hodgkin lymphoma.

In this sample, this clone turned up once. This chain links TRBV5-6 with TRBJ1-5; D not resolved. The V gene's germline CDR1 is SGHDT and CDR2 YYEEEE. Trimming removed 0 bases from V and 0 bases from J, with 7 bases in between. The CDR3 has 15 amino acids. The CDR3 reads CASSLGFFSNQPQHF. The CDR3, as DNA: TGTGCCAGCAGCTTGGGATTTTTTAGCAATCAGCCCCAGCATTTT.

The rearrangement uses TRBV7-9 and TRBJ1-5, with D unresolved. V lost 1 base to trimming and J lost 4 bases, with 2 bases between them. This CDR3 contains 12 residues. Germline values: CDR1 SEHNR, CDR2 FQNEAQ (reference sequence). CDR3 amino acids: CASSLGNQPQHF. DNA for the CDR3: TGTGCCAGCAGCTTAGGGAATCAGCCCCAGCATTTT.

The genes are TRBV18 and TRBJ2-5, with D perhaps matching TRBD1 (5 bases). The germline CDR1 and CDR2 sequences are KGHSH and LQKENI. This CDR3 spans 15 amino acids. V was cut by 2 bases and J by 1 base, with 11 bases left in between. CDR3 sequence: CASSPEGAGQETQYF. CDR3 nucleotide sequence: TGTGCCAGCTCACCAGAAGGGGCAGGCCAAGAGACCCAGTACTTC.

The rearrangement links TRBV29-1 to TRBJ1-5; the D gene is possibly TRBD1 (5 bases). Germline CDR1 reads SQVTM; CDR2 reads ANQGSEA. V lost 4 bases to trimming and J lost 4 bases, with 11 bases between them. This CDR3 has 13 residues. As DNA, the CDR3 is TGCAGCGTTGGGGACCAGGTAAATCAGCCCCAGCATTTT. It specifies CSVGDQVNQPQHF.

The chain joins TRBV6-1 to TRBJ2-7; TRBD1 matches 7 bases. From germline, CDR1 is MNHNS and CDR2 SASEGT. V gave up 3 bases and J gave up 4 bases; unmatched junction bases: 3. This CDR3 has 13 amino acids. The CDR3 DNA follows: TGTGCCAGCAGTGAGACAGGGTCGTACGAGCAGTACTTC. This gives the protein CASSETGSYEQYF.

This rearrangement joins TRBV5-5 to TRBJ2-6; weak D call: TRBD1 (5 bases). The V gene lost 5 bases and the J gene lost 2 bases, with 11 bases spanning the gap. Germline V gives CDR1 SGHKS, CDR2 YYEKEE (reference sequence). The CDR3 length is 15 residues. CDR3 bases: TGTGCCAGCAGTTTACAGGCGACTGGGGCCAACGTCCTGACTTTC. Protein: CASSLQATGANVLTF.

This clone turned up a few times. The rearrangement links TRBV27 to TRBJ1-5; D is unresolved. This CDR3 region has 15 residues. V was pared by 2 bases and J by 4 bases, with 12 bases between. Per germline, CDR1 MNHEY and CDR2 SMNVEV (reference sequence). This CDR3 is CASSLNRQTNQPQHF. CDR3 nucleotide sequence: TGTGCCAGCAGTTTAAATCGGCAGACTAATCAGCCCCAGCATTTT.

The CDR3 nucleotides read TGTGCCAGCAGCCCGACTAGCGGGAACACAGATACGCAGTATTTT. This sequence encodes CASSPTSGNTDTQYF. V is TRBV5-6 and J is TRBJ2-3; 11 bases agree with TRBD2. V lost 4 bases to trimming and J lost 2 bases; unmatched junction nucleotides: 3. This CDR3 comprises 15 residues. The V gene's germline CDR1 is SGHDT and CDR2 YYEEEE.

The J gene is TRBJ2-7, the V gene TRBV4-2; weak D call: TRBD2 (6 bases). The CDR3 has 16 residues. The V and J ends lost 0 bases and 4 bases respectively, with 16 bases between them. Germline V gene sequence: CDR1 LGHNA, CDR2 YNFKEQ. CDR3: CASSQDRRAQGYEQYF. CDR3 DNA sequence: TGTGCCAGCAGCCAAGATCGGAGGGCGCAGGGTTACGAGCAGTACTTC.

Here the CDR3 reads CASSLGDSQFF. The CDR3 coding sequence is TGCGCCAGCAGCTTGGGTGACAGTCAGTTCTTC. The chain links TRBV5-1 to TRBJ2-1; a possible D gene is TRBD1 (5 bases). This CDR3 spans 11 amino acids. The V and J ends lost 0 bases and 13 bases respectively, with 8 bases between them. CDR1 SGHRS and CDR2 YFSETQ come from the germline V gene.

The chain links TRBV18 to TRBJ1-4; TRBD1 is a possible D gene (6 bases). In germline, CDR1 is KGHSH, CDR2 LQKENI. The CDR3 extends over 16 amino acids. Trimming took off 3 bases at V and 0 bases at J, with 11 bases between the two ends. The CDR3 nucleotides are TGTGCCAGCTCACCCGACAGGATCGCAACTAATGAAAAACTGTTTTTT. It encodes CASSPDRIATNEKLFF. Using reference TRBV18 and TRBJ1-4 for the parts outside the CDR3, the full variable domain is NAGVMQNPRHLVRRRGQEARLRCSPMKGHSHVYWYRQLPEEGLKFMVYLQKENIIDESGMPKERFSAEFPKEGPSILRIQQVVRGDSAAYFCASSPDRIATNEKLFFGSGTQLSVL.

This CDR3 is CASSSDTPLNTEAFF. Here the CDR3 DNA reads TGTGCCAGCAGTAGCGACACTCCCCTGAACACTGAAGCTTTCTTT. This sequence joins TRBV27 and TRBJ1-1; D is unresolved. Germline lookup yields CDR1 MNHEY and CDR2 SMNVEV (reference sequence). This CDR3 region has 15 residues. The V and J ends lost 5 bases and 0 bases respectively, with 13 bases between them.

V and J are TRBV4-1 and TRBJ1-3; 7 bases map to TRBD1. With 4 bases clipped from V and 2 bases from J, the junction kept 2 bases outside the gene matches. The CDR3 has 14 residues. CDR1 and CDR2 (germline): MGHRA, YSYEKL. The DNA for the CDR3 is TGCGCCAGCAGCCCCGACAGGGCTGGAAACACCATATATTTT. It specifies CASSPDRAGNTIYF.

This sequence joins TRBV28 and TRBJ1-4, with 10 bases that match TRBD1. CDR1 MDHEN and CDR2 SYDVKM come from the germline V gene. This CDR3 is built from 13 residues. With V trimmed by 10 bases and J by 8 bases, 7 bases remained unmatched. The CDR3: CATKGTGVEKLFF. The CDR3 DNA is TGTGCCACCAAGGGGACAGGGGTCGAAAAACTGTTTTTT.

The CDR3 protein is CASSSGQALRYGYTF. DNA of the CDR3: TGTGCCAGCAGCTCCGGACAGGCCTTGCGGTATGGCTACACCTTC. The J gene is TRBJ1-2, the V gene TRBV7-2; 7 nucleotides agree with TRBD1. Germline CDR1 SGHTA, CDR2 FQGNSA. V was clipped by 4 bases and J by 5 bases; unmatched bases: 10. The CDR3 is 15 residues long.

CDR3 loop: CASSESSGGANEQFF. The CDR3 DNA follows: TGTGCCAGCAGCGAATCTAGCGGGGGGGCCAATGAGCAGTTCTTC. The genes are TRBV6-4 and TRBJ2-1; TRBD2 matches at 12 bases. Germline values: CDR1 MRHNA, CDR2 SNTAGT. Trimming at V came to 6 bases and at J to 6 bases, leaving 6 bases not matched to a gene. The CDR3 has 15 residues.

The chain employs TRBV7-8 and TRBJ2-7; possibly TRBD1 for D (5 bases). The germline V gene encodes CDR1 SGHVS and CDR2 FQNEAQ. This CDR3 has 13 amino acids. Deletions cut 4 bases from V and 2 bases from J, with 9 bases between. The chain's CDR3 is CASSSAGTYEQYF. CDR3 nucleotide sequence: TGTGCCAGCAGCTCTGCAGGGACCTACGAGCAGTACTTC.

This clone was counted only a few times. The chain is built from TRBV7-2 and TRBJ1-5, with 7 bases fitting TRBD1. The CDR3 runs to 17 residues. Losses at the gene ends were 1 base for V and 1 base for J; bases not matched to a gene: 7. Germline V CDR1 and CDR2: SGHTA, FQGNSA. In DNA, the CDR3 is TGTGCCAGCAGCTTAGAGGGGGCCAGGGGAAGCAATCAGCCCCAGCATTTT. Translation gives CASSLEGARGSNQPQHF.

The chain is built from TRBV5-1 and TRBJ2-3; TRBD1 is a possible D gene (6 bases). The germline CDR1 and CDR2 sequences are SGHRS and YFSETQ. The CDR3 spans 16 residues. V was pared by 3 bases and J by 0 bases, with 14 bases between. CDR3 in amino acids: CASSSRDTSSTDTQYF. The CDR3 nucleotides read TGCGCCAGCAGCTCCCGGGACACCTCTAGCACAGATACGCAGTATTTT.

This chain uses TRBV5-1 with TRBJ2-1; 12 bases agree with TRBD2. Germline V gene sequence: CDR1 SGHRS, CDR2 YFSETQ. V lost 4 bases, J lost 5 bases, and 1 base stayed unmatched. The CDR3 length is 14 residues. This CDR3 reads CASSRTSGNNEQFF. The CDR3 bases are TGCGCCAGCAGCCGGACTAGCGGGAACAATGAGCAGTTCTTC.